These T cell receptor beta chains were read from a single sample in a study of blood T cells in healthy people across ages. TCRdb itself ran the 5' RACE reads through MiXCR, one entry per CDR3 protein. The sample lists around 1.7 million distinct CDR3 sequences, approximately 28% seen once, with roughly 8% in the top ten. Sequencing input: blood. The receptor source for this set is a woman aged 25 to 39 in good health. Each CDR3 is given with its conserved first and last residue. A D gene is named only where the DNA matches it firmly. Clone size appears in some rows only: once, few, many, or a class for an expanded clone.

abundance	j_gene	v_gene	d_gene	CDR3nt	CDR3aa
many	TRBJ1-2	TRBV12-3/TRBV12-4	-	TGTGCCAGCAGTTTAAGGGCGGGGTACTATGGCTACACCTTC	CASSLRAGYYGYTF
-	TRBJ2-7	TRBV24-1	-	TGTGCCACCAGTGACCAGGGATCGGAGCAGTACTTC	CATSDQGSEQYF
-	TRBJ2-7	TRBV20-1	-	TGCAGTGTGACGGGGCAGTACAACTACGAGCAGTACTTC	CSVTGQYNYEQYF
-	TRBJ1-1	TRBV15	-	TGTGCCACCAGCTCAGGGGCGGGGGATTTGCGGGTAACTGAAGCTTTCTTT	CATSSGAGDLRVTEAFF
few	TRBJ2-7	TRBV5-1	-	TGCGCCAGCAGCTTGAATTCGGGGTACTCCTACGAGCAGTACTTC	CASSLNSGYSYEQYF
few	TRBJ1-5	TRBV19	-	TGTGCCAGTCACGACCAGGGCCGGCCCCAGCATTTT	CASHDQGRPQHF
many	TRBJ1-5	TRBV12-3/TRBV12-4	TRBD1	TGTGCCAGCAGTCCCCAGGGACAGAACAATCAGCCCCAGCATTTT	CASSPQGQNNQPQHF
few	TRBJ2-1	TRBV5-1	-	TGCGCCAGCGCCGCCGTCCACTACAATGAGCAGTTCTTC	CASAAVHYNEQFF
many	TRBJ2-1	TRBV20-1	-	TGCGGGGGACAAGGGGGGCTTTCCTACAATGAGCAGTTCTTC	CGGQGGLSYNEQFF
few	TRBJ1-5	TRBV20-1	-	TGCAGTGCTAGAGAGGAAGGGAATCAGCCCCAGCATTTT	CSAREEGNQPQHF
few	TRBJ2-1	TRBV5-5	-	TGTGCCAGCAGCTTGGAGTCAGGGCGGAGGGATGAGCAGTTCTTC	CASSLESGRRDEQFF
-	TRBJ1-6	TRBV20-1	-	TGCAGTGCCCCGGTGGGGGGGTGGAATTCACCCCTCCACTTT	CSAPVGGWNSPLHF
-	TRBJ2-1	TRBV28	TRBD1	TGTGCCAGCATTAGTTCTGGACAGGGATACAATGAGCAGTTCTTC	CASISSGQGYNEQFF
-	TRBJ1-1	TRBV3-1	TRBD1	TGTGCCAGCAGCCTAACAGGGGTCCATCCTGAAGCTTTCTTT	CASSLTGVHPEAFF
-	TRBJ2-3	TRBV6-6	-	TGTGCCAGCGCTGCACTGTCTAGGAACACAGATACGCAGTATTTT	CASAALSRNTDTQYF
-	TRBJ1-1	TRBV24-1	-	TGTGCCACCAGTGATGGTTTGAACACTGAAGCTTTCTTT	CATSDGLNTEAFF
few	TRBJ2-7	TRBV18	TRBD2	TGTGCCAGCTCACCACCGGGACTAGCGGGGGGGCCTGGCGAGCAGTACTTC	CASSPPGLAGGPGEQYF
-	TRBJ1-1	TRBV12-3/TRBV12-4	-	TGTGCCAGCAGGCCCGGGACGGGGGCAACTGAAGCTTTCTTT	CASRPGTGATEAFF
-	TRBJ2-1	TRBV4-3	-	TGCGTCAGCAGCCATTACGAGGGAAACGCATACAATGAGCAGTTCTTC	CVSSHYEGNAYNEQFF
-	TRBJ1-5	TRBV6-1	-	TGTGCCAGCAGTGAAGGGTCCGTACGGACGGGATATAGCAATCAGCCCCAGCATTTT	CASSEGSVRTGYSNQPQHF
-	TRBJ2-3	TRBV5-1	TRBD1	TGCGCCAGCAGCCACGGTGGGCCGGGACAGTCATATACGCAGTATTTT	CASSHGGPGQSYTQYF
few	TRBJ2-7	TRBV6-5	TRBD1	TGTGCCAGCAGGGCAACAGGGGACTACGAGCAGTACTTC	CASRATGDYEQYF
few	TRBJ2-1	TRBV30	-	TGTGCCTGGAGTCTCACAGGCGGGACGAGCTCCTACAATGAGCAGTTCTTC	CAWSLTGGTSSYNEQFF
few	TRBJ2-1	TRBV27	-	TGTGCCAGCTGCTCAGGACTCCTTTACAATGAGCAGTTCTTC	CASCSGLLYNEQFF
few	TRBJ1-2	TRBV2	-	TGTGCCAGCGTCTATCAGGTCACTAACTATGGCTACACCTTC	CASVYQVTNYGYTF
-	TRBJ2-3	TRBV5-1	-	TGCGCCAGCAGCTTGATAGAAAACACAGATACGCAGTATTTT	CASSLIENTDTQYF
-	TRBJ2-5	TRBV7-9	TRBD2	TGTGCCAGCAGCTTAGCGATCAGCGGGAGTATGGAGACCCAGTACTTC	CASSLAISGSMETQYF
few	TRBJ2-5	TRBV7-8	TRBD2	TGTGCCAGCAGCTCACTAACTAGCGGCCGAGGCTATGAGACCCAGTACTTC	CASSSLTSGRGYETQYF
-	TRBJ2-1	TRBV9	TRBD2	TGTGCCAGCAGCGGCGGCCAGGGAGGGGCCATCGGCGACAATGAGCAGTTCTTC	CASSGGQGGAIGDNEQFF
-	TRBJ2-2	TRBV12-3/TRBV12-4	-	TGTGCCAGCAGTTTAGCGGGGTTCGACGGGGAGCTGTTTTTT	CASSLAGFDGELFF
once	TRBJ1-5	TRBV12-3/TRBV12-4	TRBD1	TGTGCCAGCAGTTTACTCGGGCAGGGGGGAAGGCCCCTGCATTTT	CASSLLGQGGRPLHF
many	TRBJ2-6	TRBV20-1	TRBD1	TGCAGTGCTCCGGTGATGAGGGGACAGGGGCCCTCTGGGGCCAACGTCCTGACTTTC	CSAPVMRGQGPSGANVLTF
-	TRBJ2-1	TRBV20-1	TRBD1	TGCAGTGCTGTCCCCGGGACAGGGAACTACAATGAGCAGTTCTTC	CSAVPGTGNYNEQFF
-	TRBJ1-2	TRBV12-3/TRBV12-4	TRBD1	TGTGCCAGCAGTTGGGACAGCGGAACTTATGGCTTCACCTTC	CASSWDSGTYGFTF
many	TRBJ1-2	TRBV24-1	-	TGTGCCACCAGTGACGGACAGTTCTATGGCTACACCTTC	CATSDGQFYGYTF
few	TRBJ2-3	TRBV12-3/TRBV12-4	TRBD2	TGTGCCAGCAGTACTAGCCTAGCGGGATCCCCGGATACGCAGTATTTT	CASSTSLAGSPDTQYF
few	TRBJ2-1	TRBV20-1	-	TGCAGTGCTCCGGAGGCAGCCTACAATGAGCAGTTCTTC	CSAPEAAYNEQFF
once	TRBJ2-5	TRBV7-9	TRBD2	TGTGCCAGCAGCCGTCGCGGGAATCAACTAGCGGGGTCGATCGGGGAGACCCAGTACTTC	CASSRRGNQLAGSIGETQYF
-	TRBJ2-1	TRBV3-1	TRBD1	TGTGCCAGCAGCCGTGGGACAGGGATGAACAATGAGCAGTTCTTC	CASSRGTGMNNEQFF
few	TRBJ2-5	TRBV29-1	-	TGCAGCGGAACAAAGGGCGACGAGACCCAGTACTTC	CSGTKGDETQYF
few	TRBJ2-7	TRBV7-2	-	TGTGCCAGCAGCTTCTCACCAGTAAGCTCCTACGAGCAGTACTTC	CASSFSPVSSYEQYF
-	TRBJ2-3	TRBV7-9	-	TGTGCCAGCAGCTTAGCCGGCGGTTCGGTGGATGCGCAGTATTTT	CASSLAGGSVDAQYF
-	TRBJ2-6	TRBV6-6	-	TGTGCCAGCAGTGGGTGGGGCGCTGGGGCCAACGTCCTGACTTTC	CASSGWGAGANVLTF
-	TRBJ1-6	TRBV12-3/TRBV12-4	TRBD1	TGTGCCGGCAGTTTCGGACAGGGGCCAGAGTCACCCCTCCACTTT	CAGSFGQGPESPLHF
few	TRBJ2-7	TRBV24-1	TRBD2	TGTGCCACCAGCCCGCGGGAGGGTTTTGACGAGCAGTACTTC	CATSPREGFDEQYF
-	TRBJ2-5	TRBV3-1	TRBD2	TGTGCCAGCAAGGCAGCGGGAATTGAGACCCAGTACTTC	CASKAAGIETQYF
-	TRBJ2-2	TRBV12-3/TRBV12-4	TRBD1	TGTGCCAGCGGGAGACAGGGGAGGACCGGGGAGCTGTTTTTT	CASGRQGRTGELFF
many	TRBJ1-5	TRBV10-3	TRBD1	TGTGCCATCAGGGACAGGGCCGATCAGCCCCAGCATTTT	CAIRDRADQPQHF
-	TRBJ2-6	TRBV20-1	TRBD2	TGCAGTGCCATGGGACTAGCGGGACCCGGGGCCAACGTCCTGACTTTC	CSAMGLAGPGANVLTF
once	TRBJ2-7	TRBV29-1	TRBD2	TGCAGCGCCTCTAGCGGGCAATTCAATGAGCAGTACTTC	CSASSGQFNEQYF
-	TRBJ2-6	TRBV6-5	TRBD1	TGTGCCAGCAGTTACTGGGACAGGGGGCATGCCAACGTCCTGACTTTC	CASSYWDRGHANVLTF
many	TRBJ2-7	TRBV12-3/TRBV12-4	-	TGTGCCAGCAGTTTGGGGGGACACGAGCAGTACTTC	CASSLGGHEQYF
-	TRBJ2-5	TRBV18	TRBD1	TGTGCCAGCTCAAAAAACCGGGACAGAGAGACCCAGTACTTC	CASSKNRDRETQYF
many	TRBJ2-5	TRBV10-3	TRBD1	TGTGCCATCAGTGACAGGGGGAAAGAGACCCAGTACTTC	CAISDRGKETQYF
-	TRBJ2-7	TRBV12-3/TRBV12-4	-	TGTGCCAGCAGTTCCCTTGGGGCGAACGAGCAGTACTTC	CASSSLGANEQYF